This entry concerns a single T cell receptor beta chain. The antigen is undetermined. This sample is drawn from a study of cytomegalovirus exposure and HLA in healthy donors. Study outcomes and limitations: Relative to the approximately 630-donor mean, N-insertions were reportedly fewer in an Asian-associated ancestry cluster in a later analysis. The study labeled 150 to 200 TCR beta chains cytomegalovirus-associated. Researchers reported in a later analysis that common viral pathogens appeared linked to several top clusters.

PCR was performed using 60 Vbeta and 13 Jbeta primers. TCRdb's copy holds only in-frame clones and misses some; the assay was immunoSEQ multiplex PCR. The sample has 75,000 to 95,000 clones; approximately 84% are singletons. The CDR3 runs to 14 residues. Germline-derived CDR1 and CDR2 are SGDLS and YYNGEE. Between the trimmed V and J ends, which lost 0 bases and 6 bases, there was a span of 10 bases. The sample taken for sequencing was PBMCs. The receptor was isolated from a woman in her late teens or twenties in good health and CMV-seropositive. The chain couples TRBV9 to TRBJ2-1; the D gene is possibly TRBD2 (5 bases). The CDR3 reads CASSVGAGGNEQFF. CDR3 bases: TGTGCCAGCAGCGTAGGGGCAGGAGGCAATGAGCAGTTCTTC.